Listed here are 10 T cell receptor beta chains from one sample, sequenced in a study of breast tumors, draining lymph nodes, adjacent tissues. One entry per CDR3 protein results from TCRdb running MiXCR on the multiplex PCR reads. The sample carries more than 20,000 distinct CDR3 sequences, 45% to 65% recorded once. Sequencing was performed on breast tumor tissue. The receptors here all came from a female donor with breast cancer. Some clones in this sample may be carry-over from other donors' samples.

The chain uses TRBV6-1 and TRBJ2-3; perhaps TRBD2 as D (6 bases). Germline V CDR1 and CDR2: MNHNS, SASEGT. V lost 5 bases to trimming and J lost 0 bases, with 12 bases between them. The CDR3 runs to 15 residues. CDR3 sequence reads: CASSTRDFSTDTQYF. CDR3 nucleotide sequence: TGTGCCAGCAGTACCCGGGACTTTAGCACAGATACGCAGTATTTT.

This clonotype appeared many times. The rearrangement uses TRBV20-1 and TRBJ1-2, with D possibly matching TRBD1 (6 bases). The V gene lost 6 bases and the J gene lost 3 bases, with 20 bases spanning the gap. The CDR3 loop spans 15 amino acids. Germline V gene sequence: CDR1 DFQATT, CDR2 SNEGSKA (reference sequence). This CDR3 is CSAQSRGEGDYGYTF. CDR3 nucleotides: TGCAGTGCCCAAAGCAGGGGTGAGGGTGACTATGGCTACACCTTC.

This clonotype was counted many times. The chain uses TRBV6-5 and TRBJ2-7, with 11 bases aligning to TRBD2. Germline CDR1 MNHEY, CDR2 SVGAGI. This CDR3 has 14 residues. V was pared by 6 bases and J by 6 bases, with 7 bases of the junction left unmatched. The CDR3 DNA reads as TGTGCCAGCAGCCAACTAGCGGGAGCCCCCGAGCAGTACTTC. It encodes CASSQLAGAPEQYF.

In its sample, this clonotype is medium-sized. V gene TRBV15 combines with J gene TRBJ2-7; the D gene is possibly TRBD1 (6 bases). The length of the CDR3 is 15 residues. V lost 0 bases and J lost 1, with 10 bases in between. CDR1 is LNHNV, CDR2 YYDKDF, per germline (reference sequence). The DNA of the CDR3 is TGTGCCACCAGCAGAGATCGAGGACAGTCCTACGAGCAGTACTTC. It specifies CATSRDRGQSYEQYF.

V is TRBV20-1 and J is TRBJ1-1; no firm D call. The CDR3 contains 15 residues. V lost 6 bases, J lost 3 bases, and 20 bases lay in between. Germline values: CDR1 DFQATT, CDR2 SNEGSKA (reference sequence). DNA for the CDR3: TGCAGTGCCAGACACCCGACAAAGGTGGACACTGAAGCTTTCTTT. This gives the protein CSARHPTKVDTEAFF.

The chain links TRBV20-1 to TRBJ2-1, with 13 bases lining up with TRBD2. Germline assignment: CDR1 DFQATT and CDR2 SNEGSKA (reference sequence). The CDR3 totals 15 residues. J lost 9 bases, V lost 5 bases, and 10 bases had no gene match. This CDR3 reads CSAVSRLAGGIEQFF. The DNA for the CDR3 is TGCAGTGCTGTGAGTCGACTAGCGGGAGGAATTGAGCAGTTCTTC.

This clonotype was counted at least ten times. The chain is built from TRBV12-3 or TRBV12-4 and TRBJ2-6; D gene unclear. The V and J ends lost 5 bases and 0 bases respectively, with 14 bases between them. This CDR3 has 17 amino acids. CDR3 sequence: CASSIGLSSSGANVLTF. DNA for the CDR3: TGTGCCAGCAGTATCGGGCTGTCCAGCTCTGGGGCCAACGTCCTGACTTTC.

This clonotype is labeled medium-sized (0.01 to 0.1%). V usage is TRBV15 and J usage is TRBJ2-1; 14 bases are a match to TRBD2. The germline gives CDR1 LNHNV, CDR2 YYDKDF (reference sequence). Losses at the gene ends were 0 bases for V and 8 bases for J; bases not matched to a gene: 3. This CDR3 spans 16 amino acids. CDR3 amino acids: CATSRDRGLAGDEQFF. CDR3 sequence (DNA): TGTGCCACCAGCAGAGATAGGGGACTAGCGGGAGATGAGCAGTTCTTC. Full variable domain (rest looked up from reference TRBV15 and TRBJ2-1): DAMVIQNPRYQVTQFGKPVTLSCSQTLNHNVMYWYQQKSSQAPKLLFHYYDKDFNNEADTPDNFQSRRPNTSFCFLDIRSPGLGDTAMYLCATSRDRGLAGDEQFFGPGTRLTVL.

This clonotype was recorded at least ten times. One end of the junction fails to match germline, which may point to a read error. This chain uses TRBV6-5 with TRBJ1-5; TRBD1 matches 10 bases. CDR1 and CDR2 (germline): MNHEY, SVGAGI. The CDR3 extends over 15 amino acids. The CDR3 protein is CASSHSGQGTQPQHF. CDR3 DNA sequence: TGTGCCAGCAGTCACTCGGGACAGGGGACTCAGCCCCAGCATTTT.

By share, this clonotype counts as medium-sized. V is TRBV7-2 and J is TRBJ2-5; 14 positions match TRBD2. The V and J ends lost 5 bases and 0 bases, in that order; junction bases with no gene match: 8. Germline CDR1 is SGHTA and CDR2 is FQGNSA. The length of the CDR3 is 18 residues. The CDR3 region has the DNA TGTGCCAGCAGCCCCCGACTAGCGGGGGGGCCCAACCAAGAGACCCAGTACTTC. Its translation is CASSPRLAGGPNQETQYF.